The source of this T cell receptor beta chain is a study of T cell changes during pregnancy in multiple sclerosis. This CDR3 spans 12 amino acids. Trimming pared 3 bases from V and 4 bases from J, leaving 7 bases between. Germline V gene data show CDR1 as SGHDT and CDR2 as YYEEEE. Here immunoSEQ multiplex PCR was the method, and the copy in TCRdb shows in-frame clones only, minus some. The profile covers 50,000 to 70,000 clones, with roughly 93% appearing a single time and approximately 1.8% taken by the ten largest. This receptor was obtained from a female donor with multiple sclerosis, enrolled in a pregnancy study. This chain links TRBV5-6 with TRBJ1-1; no clear D gene. Sample: peripheral blood, taken after pregnancy. CDR3 in amino acids: CASSSPGTEAFF. The CDR3 DNA reads TGTGCCAGCAGCTCCCCGGGCACTGAAGCTTTCTTT.